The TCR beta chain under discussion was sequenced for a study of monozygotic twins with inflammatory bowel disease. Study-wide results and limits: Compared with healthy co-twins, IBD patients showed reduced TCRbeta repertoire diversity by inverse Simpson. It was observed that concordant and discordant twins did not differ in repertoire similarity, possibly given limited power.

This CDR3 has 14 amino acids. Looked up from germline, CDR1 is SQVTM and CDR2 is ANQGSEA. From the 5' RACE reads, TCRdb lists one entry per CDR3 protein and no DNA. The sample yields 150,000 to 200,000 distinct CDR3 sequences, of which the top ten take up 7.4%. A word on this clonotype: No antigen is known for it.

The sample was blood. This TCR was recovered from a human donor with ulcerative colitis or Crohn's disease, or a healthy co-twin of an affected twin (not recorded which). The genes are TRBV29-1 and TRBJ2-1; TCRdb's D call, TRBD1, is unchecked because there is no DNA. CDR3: CSVAKGAWDNEQFF.